A selection of T cell receptor beta chains follows, all from one sample in a study of T cell repertoires in cytomegalovirus infection. TCRdb reprocessed the reads with MiXCR, giving one entry per CDR3 protein. The table lists roughly 990,000 distinct CDR3 sequences, roughly 30% of them singletons. What these receptors recognize is not known. The sample was cultured CD8+ T cells from PBMCs, taken from culture after CMV antigen stimulation. The receptors were gathered from a human donor in good health (CMV status not recorded). Some clones in this sample may be carry-over from other donors' samples. Each CDR3 is given with its conserved first and last residue. Each record gives: J gene, V gene, D gene, clone size, CDR3 DNA, CDR3 protein. A D gene is named only where the DNA matches it firmly. Part of the rows lack a size; the others show once, few, many or a class for expanded clones.

TRBJ1-5 | TRBV7-2 | NA | NA | TGTGCCAGCAGCCAAGGACGGTATAGCAATCAGCCCCAGCATTTT | CASSQGRYSNQPQHF
TRBJ1-2 | TRBV5-6 | TRBD1 | NA | TGTGCCAGCAGCTCGAGGACAGGGGGAGACCCCTATGGCTACACCTTC | CASSSRTGGDPYGYTF
TRBJ2-2 | TRBV5-1 | NA | NA | TGCGCCAGCAGCTTGGACGGACTTGGGACCGGGGAGCTGTTTTTT | CASSLDGLGTGELFF
TRBJ1-2 | TRBV19 | NA | few | TGTGCCAGCGGGGGTCGGAATGGCTACACCTTC | CASGGRNGYTF
TRBJ1-1 | TRBV5-6 | NA | few | TGTGCCAGCAGCTTGGGGGGATGGGGGGCTGAAGCTTTCTTT | CASSLGGWGAEAFF
TRBJ1-4 | TRBV27 | NA | NA | TGTGCCAGCAGTTACTCCCGGGGTGGGGAAAAACTGTTTTTT | CASSYSRGGEKLFF
TRBJ1-2 | TRBV29-1 | TRBD1 | NA | TGCAGCGCCGTAGGGACAGGGATCGATGGCTACACCTTC | CSAVGTGIDGYTF
TRBJ1-1 | TRBV20-1 | TRBD1 | NA | TGCAGTGCTAGTTCCCCAGAGGGGGCGCGTACTGAAGCTTTCTTT | CSASSPEGARTEAFF
TRBJ1-1 | TRBV7-2 | TRBD1 | many | TGTGCCAGCAGCTCTTTGGTGGGACAGGGGGCGGACACTGAAGCTTTCTTT | CASSSLVGQGADTEAFF
TRBJ2-7 | TRBV27 | TRBD1 | NA | TGTGCCAGCACCACAGGGACAGCCGGAACCTACGAGCAGTACTTC | CASTTGTAGTYEQYF
TRBJ2-7 | TRBV27 | TRBD1 | NA | TGTGCCAGCAGTGGGGACAGGGGGCTAGGCCACGAGCAGTACTTC | CASSGDRGLGHEQYF
TRBJ2-5 | TRBV7-2 | NA | many | TGTGCCAGCAGAAACCTCGCGCAGTACCAAGAGACCCAGTACTTC | CASRNLAQYQETQYF
TRBJ2-5 | TRBV19 | TRBD2 | few | TGTGCCAGTAGTCCCTCGACTGGGGCGGGGGTGATCCAAGAGACCCAGTACTTC | CASSPSTGAGVIQETQYF
TRBJ1-1 | TRBV14 | NA | NA | TGTGCCAGCAGCGTATCTCCCGGCGTCACTGAAGCTTTCTTT | CASSVSPGVTEAFF
TRBJ2-5 | TRBV12-3/TRBV12-4 | NA | few | TGTGCCAGCAGCAGGTGGCACCAAGAGACCCAGTACTTC | CASSRWHQETQYF
TRBJ2-5 | TRBV6-5 | NA | few | TGTGCCAGCACCCTACGGGGCTGGGACCTCCAAGAGACCCAGTACTTC | CASTLRGWDLQETQYF
TRBJ2-3 | TRBV5-4 | TRBD2 | NA | TGTGCCAGCAGCTTGCGTGGCGGGGGGCCTTTTACAGATACGCAGTATTTT | CASSLRGGGPFTDTQYF
TRBJ2-3 | TRBV9 | NA | NA | TGTGCCAGCAGCGGAATACTACAGGAGTCATACACAGATACGCAGTATTTT | CASSGILQESYTDTQYF
TRBJ1-2 | TRBV6-2/TRBV6-3 | NA | NA | TGTGCCAGCAGTTTGACAGCAGGGAGCTATGGCTACACCTTC | CASSLTAGSYGYTF
TRBJ1-5 | TRBV7-6 | NA | few | TGTGCCAGCAGCTTGGGGGGGCCCTTAAGCAATCAGCCCCAGCATTTT | CASSLGGPLSNQPQHF
TRBJ2-1 | TRBV14 | TRBD2 | few | TGTGCCAGCAGCCCGGGACTACCAATATCCTACAATGAGCAGTTCTTC | CASSPGLPISYNEQFF
TRBJ1-1 | TRBV6-6 | TRBD1 | few | TGTGCCAGCAGTTATGCGATGGACAGGGAGGGGATGGAAGCTTTCTTT | CASSYAMDREGMEAFF
TRBJ2-7 | TRBV10-2 | TRBD2 | few | TGCGCCAGCAGTGAGACACTAGCGGGGGTTAATTACGAGCAGTACTTC | CASSETLAGVNYEQYF
TRBJ1-3 | TRBV14 | TRBD1 | few | TGTGCCAGCAGCCAATGGAATGGTCTGACAGGGCCTGGAAACACCATATATTTT | CASSQWNGLTGPGNTIYF
TRBJ1-1 | TRBV7-9 | NA | many | TGTGCCAGCTTAAGGCCCTTAACCGAGGGGACCATGAACACTGAAGCTTTCTTT | CASLRPLTEGTMNTEAFF
TRBJ1-2 | TRBV6-6 | TRBD1 | NA | TGTGCCAGCAGTCAGGACAGGGTTGGCTACACCTTC | CASSQDRVGYTF
TRBJ1-2 | TRBV29-1 | TRBD1 | NA | TGCAGCGTTGAGTTTCGTGGGGCCGGCGGGACAGCTAATGGCTACACCTTC | CSVEFRGAGGTANGYTF
TRBJ2-3 | TRBV24-1 | NA | few | TGTGCCACCAGTGAAGTCGGCAGTTCCTACACAGATACGCAGTATTTT | CATSEVGSSYTDTQYF
TRBJ2-5 | TRBV6-5 | NA | NA | TGTGCCAGCAGTTACTCGGACAGCCATGAGACCCAGTACTTC | CASSYSDSHETQYF
TRBJ2-1 | TRBV7-6 | NA | few | TGTGCCAGCAGCTTAAGTTTCAACTCCTACAATGAGCAGTTCTTC | CASSLSFNSYNEQFF
TRBJ1-5 | TRBV6-1 | TRBD1 | NA | TGTGCCAGCAGTGGGACAGGGAGCCAGCCCCAGCATTTT | CASSGTGSQPQHF
TRBJ2-5 | TRBV7-6 | TRBD2 | once | TGTGCCAGCAGCTTACCCCCGGGACTAGTGGGTCGGGATATACAAGAGACCCAGTACTTC | CASSLPPGLVGRDIQETQYF
TRBJ1-3 | TRBV12-3/TRBV12-4 | NA | once | TGTGCCAGCAGTCCATCGGACTCAGGGGACATATATTTT | CASSPSDSGDIYF
TRBJ2-5 | TRBV15 | TRBD1 | NA | TGTGCCACCAGCAGAGAGGGGCAGGGGGCGACTCAAGAGACCCAGTACTTC | CATSREGQGATQETQYF
TRBJ1-5 | TRBV2 | NA | few | TGTGCCAGCAGTGAAAAGGCCGGGCAGCCCCAGCATTTT | CASSEKAGQPQHF
TRBJ1-4 | TRBV2 | NA | few | TGTGCCAGCAGTGGGGTCCAGATTAATGAAAAACTGTTTTTT | CASSGVQINEKLFF
TRBJ2-1 | TRBV7-6 | TRBD2 | many | TGTGCCAGCAGCCCTAGCGGGGGGCTAACCTACAATGAGCAGTTCTTC | CASSPSGGLTYNEQFF
TRBJ2-5 | TRBV5-1 | NA | NA | TGCGCCAGCAGCTTGGCAGGGACCGGTCCTCAAGAGACCCAGTACTTC | CASSLAGTGPQETQYF
TRBJ2-3 | TRBV20-1 | NA | many | TGCAGTGCTAATTACTATCAAACCGGGTGGAGCACAGATACGCAGTATTTT | CSANYYQTGWSTDTQYF
TRBJ2-5 | TRBV19 | NA | NA | TGTGCCAGTAGTACCGTGGCGGTTAACTACTGGACACAAGAGACCCAGTACTTC | CASSTVAVNYWTQETQYF